This T cell receptor beta chain was sequenced for a study of blood T cell repertoires in COVID-19. Study summary: Researchers got acute and convalescent COVID-19 samples from the United States, Italy and Spain.

Original handling: The authors estimated nucleated cell counts from reference gene primer amplification. Some clones are missing from TCRdb's copy, which holds only in-frame ones; the method was immunoSEQ multiplex PCR. D and trimming come from the DNA, and the V and J calls and clone size come from that table. Of tens of thousands of clones in the sample, about 90% were seen once. Unmatched junction bases numbered 17, after V lost 6 bases and J lost 7 bases. The length of the CDR3 is 16 residues. CDR1 is MNHEY and CDR2 is SVGEGT in the germline V gene. The sequence was obtained from a man in his fifties with acute or convalescent COVID-19. Sequencing input: peripheral blood. This chain links TRBV6-2 or TRBV6-3 with TRBJ2-5, with 7 bases lining up with TRBD2. The CDR3 DNA follows: TGTGCCAGCAGCCACGGGTCCGGGGGGTTGAGGCGGACCCAGTACTTC. Protein sequence: CASSHGSGGLRRTQYF.